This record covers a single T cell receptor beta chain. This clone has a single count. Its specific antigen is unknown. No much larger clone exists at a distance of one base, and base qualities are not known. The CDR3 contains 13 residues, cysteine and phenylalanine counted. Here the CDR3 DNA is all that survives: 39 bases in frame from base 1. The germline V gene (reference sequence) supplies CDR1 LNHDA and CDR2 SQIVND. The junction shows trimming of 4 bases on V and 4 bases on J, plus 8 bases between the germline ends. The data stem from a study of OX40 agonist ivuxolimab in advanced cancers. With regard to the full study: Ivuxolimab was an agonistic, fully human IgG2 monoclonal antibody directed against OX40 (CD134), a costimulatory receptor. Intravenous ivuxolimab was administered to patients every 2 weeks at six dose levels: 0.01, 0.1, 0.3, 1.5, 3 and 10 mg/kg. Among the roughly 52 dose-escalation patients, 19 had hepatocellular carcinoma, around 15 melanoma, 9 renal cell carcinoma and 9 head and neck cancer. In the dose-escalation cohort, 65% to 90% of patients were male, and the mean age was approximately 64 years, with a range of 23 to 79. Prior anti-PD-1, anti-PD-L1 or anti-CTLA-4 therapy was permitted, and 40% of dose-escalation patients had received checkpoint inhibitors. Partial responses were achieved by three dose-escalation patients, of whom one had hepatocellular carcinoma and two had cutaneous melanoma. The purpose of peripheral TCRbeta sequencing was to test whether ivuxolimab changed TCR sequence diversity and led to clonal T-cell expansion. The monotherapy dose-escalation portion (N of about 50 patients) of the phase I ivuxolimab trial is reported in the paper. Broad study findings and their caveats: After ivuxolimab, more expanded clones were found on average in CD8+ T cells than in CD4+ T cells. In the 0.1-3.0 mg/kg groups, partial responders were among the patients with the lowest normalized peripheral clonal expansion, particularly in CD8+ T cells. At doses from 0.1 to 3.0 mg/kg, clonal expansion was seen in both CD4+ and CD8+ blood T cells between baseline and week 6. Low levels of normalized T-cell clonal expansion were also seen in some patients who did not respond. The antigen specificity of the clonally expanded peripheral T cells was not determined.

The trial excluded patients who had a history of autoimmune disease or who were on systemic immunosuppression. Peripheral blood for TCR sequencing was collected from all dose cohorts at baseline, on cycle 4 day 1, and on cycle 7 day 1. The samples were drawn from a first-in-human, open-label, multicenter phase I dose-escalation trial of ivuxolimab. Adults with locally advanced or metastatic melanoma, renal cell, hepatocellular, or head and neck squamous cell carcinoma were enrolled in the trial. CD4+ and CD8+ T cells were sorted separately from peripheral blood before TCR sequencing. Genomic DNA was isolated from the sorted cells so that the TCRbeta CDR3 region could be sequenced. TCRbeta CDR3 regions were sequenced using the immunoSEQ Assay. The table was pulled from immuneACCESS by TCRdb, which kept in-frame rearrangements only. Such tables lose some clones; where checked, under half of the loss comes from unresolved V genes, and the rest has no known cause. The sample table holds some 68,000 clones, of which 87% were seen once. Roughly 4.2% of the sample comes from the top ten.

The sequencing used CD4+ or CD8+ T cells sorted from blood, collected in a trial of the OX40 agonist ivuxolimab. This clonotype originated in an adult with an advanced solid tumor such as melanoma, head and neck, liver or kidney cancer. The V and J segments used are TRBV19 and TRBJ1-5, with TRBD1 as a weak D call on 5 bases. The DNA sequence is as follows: TGTGCCAGTAGTAACCAGGGAAATCAGCCCCAGCATTTT. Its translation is CASSNQGNQPQHF.